This T cell receptor (beta chain) came from a study of blood T cell repertoires in COVID-19. Study background: Samples came from the United States, Italy and Spain, spanning acute and convalescent COVID-19. Sources were T cells, B-cell-depleted T cells, or PBMCs; the material itself was cDNA or gDNA.

Study processing details: Scientists estimated how many nucleated cells there were by amplifying reference gene primers. Using immunoSEQ multiplex PCR, the repertoire was profiled, and TCRdb retains in-frame clones only, with some absent. The V and J calls and clone size were taken over from that table, and D and trimming were inferred from the DNA. Among hundreds of thousands of clones listed, under 90% were seen once. In germline, CDR1 is SGHRS, CDR2 YFSETQ. Trimming removed 4 bases from V and 2 bases from J, with 10 bases in between. The CDR3 covers 13 residues. The sequence came from a woman aged 25 to 39 with COVID-19, enrolled during active disease. Sequencing was carried out using peripheral blood. V and J are TRBV5-1 and TRBJ2-7, with D tentatively TRBD2 (5 bases). The CDR3 reads CASSTGMPYEQYF. CDR3 in DNA: TGCGCCAGCAGCACCGGGATGCCCTACGAGCAGTACTTC.